This entry concerns a single T cell receptor (beta chain). This clonotype was seen at least ten times. It lacks a known antigen. Per-nucleotide qualities are absent, and no much larger clonotype sits a single base away. These data are taken from a study of low-dose radiotherapy and immunotherapy resistance in tumors (dated by TCRdb to between 2021 and 2022). About the study as a whole: In Cohort 1, each fraction delivered 0.5 Gy every 2 weeks, and the prescribed total PTV dose was 6.5 Gy. Patients in Cohort 2 were given 1 Gy per fraction every two weeks, for a total of 13 Gy across 26 weeks. Patients were given nivolumab as a 240 mg flat dose every two weeks and ipilimumab at 1 mg/kg every six weeks, with both drugs delivered intravenously. Cyclophosphamide 200 mg/m2 was administered intravenously every two weeks, one day before each radiation and immunotherapy administration. Patients took aspirin 300 mg orally once daily for four cycles, starting on cycle 1 day 1. No randomization into treatment groups was done for the people taking part in the trial. The translational analysis covered eight patients: three from the first dose cohort and the first five from the second dose cohort.

Superscript III and a set of TRAV- and TRBV-specific primers were used to synthesize first-strand cDNA, so that both TCRalpha and TCRbeta chains were covered. TCRs were amplified with Phusion for about 18 PCR cycles using a constant-region primer together with the adapter attached to the V primers. The isolated mRNA was amplified using the MessageAmp II aRNA Amplification Kit, with in vitro transcription performed for less than 20 hours at 37 degrees C. The Dynabeads mRNA DIRECT Purification Kit was used to isolate the mRNA for TCR sequencing. A second approximately 23-cycle Phusion PCR added indexed Illumina adapters, and products were purified with AMPure XP beads. Deep sequencing of TCRalpha and TCRbeta libraries was performed on an Illumina MiniSeq instrument. On the authors' methods: Custom Perl scripts pooled TCR sequences encoding the same protein, removed out-of-frame sequences and computed each clonotype's abundance. TCR sequences supported by only a single read were excluded from analysis. Repertoire metrics included Shannon entropy, Gini index, clonality, richness, and frequency of TCRs shared between repertoires. The raw public reads went through TCRdb reprocessing: fastp at Q25, MiXCR clone calling, in-frame beta chains kept. Identical CDR3 proteins give one entry, which carries the most common genes and DNA. These V and J calls originate from TCRdb's pipeline instead of the authors' own analysis. Recorded for this sample are 100,000 or so distinct CDR3 sequences; more than 8% of them occurred a single time. The ten largest clones represent around 0.96% of the sample.

The time point label of this sample denotes: before trial treatment. The donors came from RACIN, which was a single-arm phase I dose-escalation trial that paired nivolumab and ipilimumab with aspirin, low-dose cyclophosphamide and low-dose radiotherapy. To be eligible, a patient needed to have an advanced solid tumor that was TIL-negative. From the cysteine through the phenylalanine, the CDR3 covers 13 amino acids. Only the CDR3 part of the read is kept: 39 bases, read in frame from the first base. V was cut back by 2 bases and J by 6 bases, leaving a gap of 11 bases between them. CDR1 and CDR2 are drawn from the germline V gene (reference sequence): MNHNY, SVGAGI.

This receptor was identified in a male donor with prostate cancer. The material sequenced was PBMCs, taken before treatment. The receptor chain draws on TRBV6-6 and TRBJ2-7; matching of 5 bases hints at TRBD1 as the D gene. The CDR3 loop reads CASSYPDSREQYF. Here is the DNA: TGTGCCAGCAGTTACCCAGACAGTCGCGAGCAGTACTTC.